The rows below give T cell receptor beta chains drawn from one sample of a study of lymphopenia after photon versus proton radiotherapy. Sequencing used immunoSEQ multiplex PCR; TCRdb keeps in-frame clones, though not all of them. The sample contains tens of thousands of clones, 85% to 90% of which appear only once. Sequences were derived from peripheral blood, sampled from a patient treated with proton-based radiotherapy. These receptor sequences come from a woman in her seventies with pancreatic cancer. Some clones in this sample may be carry-over from other donors' samples. Both conserved end residues are part of each CDR3. The D gene is left open where the match is weak. Clone size is shown for a subset of rows, as once, few, many or a class of expanded clone.

D | J | length | size | V | CDR3 | DNA
. | TRBJ2-5 | 14 | . | TRBV7-8 | CASSLGPSPETQYF | TGTGCCAGCAGCTTGGGACCTAGCCCGGAGACCCAGTACTTC
. | TRBJ2-1 | 13 | . | TRBV12-5 | CASTTDSYNEQFF | TGTGCTAGTACGACGGACTCCTACAATGAGCAGTTCTTC
TRBD2 | TRBJ2-5 | 16 | . | TRBV7-6 | CASSVLAGAYQETQYF | TGTGCCAGCAGCGTCCTAGCGGGAGCGTACCAAGAGACCCAGTACTTC
TRBD1 | TRBJ2-1 | 14 | . | TRBV7-9 | CASSQGDSRNEQFF | TGTGCCAGCAGCCAGGGGGATTCAAGGAATGAGCAGTTCTTC
. | TRBJ1-3 | 13 | once | TRBV28 | CASSLRQGNTIYF | TGTGCCAGCAGTTTGCGTCAGGGAAACACCATATATTTT
TRBD1 | TRBJ2-7 | 13 | . | TRBV6-5 | CASNSGQGYEQYF | TGTGCCAGCAACTCGGGACAGGGATACGAGCAGTACTTC
. | TRBJ1-2 | 13 | . | TRBV28 | CASSTQSFYGYTF | TGTGCCAGCAGCACTCAGAGTTTCTATGGCTACACCTTC
TRBD2 | TRBJ2-7 | 14 | . | TRBV5-1 | CASSLGGNWDEQYF | TGCGCCAGCAGCCTGGGGGGGAATTGGGACGAGCAGTACTTC
. | TRBJ2-4 | 15 | . | TRBV2 | CASTEWRDSKNIQYF | TGTGCCAGCACCGAATGGAGGGATTCCAAAAACATTCAGTACTTC
. | TRBJ1-1 | 13 | once | TRBV11-3 | CASSLMYSTEAFF | TGTGCCAGCAGCTTAATGTATTCCACTGAAGCTTTCTTT
. | TRBJ1-2 | 13 | once | TRBV6-1 | CASSEGGVYGYTF | TGTGCCAGCAGTGAAGGAGGGGTTTATGGCTACACCTTC
. | TRBJ1-1 | 14 | once | TRBV28 | CASSLERPNTEAFF | TGTGCCAGCAGTTTGGAAAGGCCGAACACTGAAGCTTTCTTT
. | TRBJ1-1 | 13 | . | TRBV30 | CAWYPRGNTEAFF | TGTGCCTGGTACCCCAGGGGGAACACTGAAGCTTTCTTT
. | TRBJ2-1 | 15 | . | TRBV11-1 | CASSETLSSYNEQFF | TGTGCCAGCAGCGAGACTCTTAGCTCCTACAATGAGCAGTTCTTC
. | TRBJ1-1 | 13 | once | TRBV30 | CAWETLWGGEAFF | TGTGCCTGGGAAACTCTATGGGGCGGTGAAGCTTTCTTT
TRBD2 | TRBJ2-1 | 14 | . | TRBV5-1 | CASSFTSGRDEQFF | TGCGCCAGCAGCTTTACAAGCGGGAGAGATGAGCAGTTCTTC
TRBD2 | TRBJ2-1 | 16 | . | TRBV7-8 | CASSLVFGRASDEQFF | TGTGCCAGCAGCTTAGTTTTCGGGAGGGCCTCTGATGAGCAGTTCTTC
. | TRBJ2-7 | 15 | . | TRBV6-1 | CASSEGPEGSYEQYF | TGTGCCAGCAGTGAGGGGCCCGAAGGCTCCTACGAGCAGTACTTC
TRBD1 | TRBJ1-2 | 14 | . | TRBV19 | CASSIGRGTYGYTF | TGTGCCAGTAGTATAGGCAGGGGGACGTATGGCTACACCTTC
. | TRBJ2-7 | 13 | few | TRBV5-6 | CASSWGTVWEQYF | TGTGCCAGCAGCTGGGGAACGGTGTGGGAGCAGTACTTC
TRBD2 | TRBJ2-3 | 16 | . | TRBV27 | CASAGLAGLGRDTQYF | TGTGCCAGCGCTGGACTAGCGGGACTTGGGCGAGATACGCAGTATTTT
TRBD2 | TRBJ2-1 | 15 | . | TRBV4-3 | CASSPGGYRGNEQFF | TGCGCCAGCAGCCCGGGAGGTTATAGAGGCAATGAGCAGTTCTTC
. | TRBJ1-1 | 13 | . | TRBV6-1 | CAGYPLTNTEAFF | TGTGCCGGCTATCCACTAACGAACACTGAAGCTTTCTTT
. | TRBJ2-7 | 16 | . | TRBV11-2 | CASSLMSGGIGYEQYF | TGTGCCAGCAGCTTAATGTCTGGGGGAATTGGCTACGAGCAGTACTTC
TRBD2 | TRBJ2-1 | 15 | . | TRBV27 | CASSLASGTSGEQFF | TGTGCCAGCAGTTTAGCTAGCGGGACATCGGGTGAGCAGTTCTTC
TRBD1 | TRBJ1-4 | 16 | . | TRBV19 | CASTGTDLAKGEKLFF | TGTGCCAGTACCGGGACAGACCTGGCCAAGGGTGAAAAACTGTTTTTT
. | TRBJ1-5 | 12 | . | TRBV28 | CASQSGDQPQHF | TGTGCCAGCCAAAGCGGGGATCAGCCCCAGCATTTT
. | TRBJ1-4 | 16 | . | TRBV4-3 | CASSQEQGVSNEKLFF | TGCGCCAGCAGCCAAGAGCAGGGTGTATCTAATGAAAAACTGTTTTTT
. | TRBJ2-3 | 13 | . | TRBV6-6 | CASRGTFTDTQYF | TGTGCCAGCAGGGGGACGTTCACAGATACGCAGTATTTT
TRBD1 | TRBJ2-1 | 15 | . | TRBV19 | CASNHAGTGYNEQFF | TGTGCCAGTAACCATGCCGGGACAGGCTACAATGAGCAGTTCTTC
. | TRBJ1-2 | 13 | . | TRBV30 | CAWSTGFNYGYTF | TGTGCCTGGAGTACGGGGTTTAACTATGGCTACACCTTC
. | TRBJ1-1 | 13 | . | TRBV7-9 | CASSFGSPIGAFF | TGTGCCAGCAGTTTCGGCAGCCCCATAGGAGCTTTCTTT
. | TRBJ2-7 | 12 | . | TRBV7-2 | CASSLQVSEQYF | TGTGCCAGCAGCCTACAGGTTTCCGAGCAGTACTTC
. | TRBJ1-1 | 16 | . | TRBV19 | CASSILGRGRGTEAFF | TGTGCCAGTAGTATTTTGGGGCGGGGAAGGGGCACTGAAGCTTTCTTT
. | TRBJ2-1 | 12 | . | TRBV28 | CASSLNYNEQFF | TGTGCCAGCAGTTTAAACTACAATGAGCAGTTCTTC
TRBD2 | TRBJ2-1 | 18 | . | TRBV5-1 | CASSSLGGLAGEGNEQFF | TGCGCCAGCAGCTCCCTAGGGGGACTAGCGGGAGAAGGCAATGAGCAGTTCTTC
. | TRBJ2-2 | 15 | . | TRBV30 | CAWSVLPGSPGELFF | TGTGCCTGGAGTGTACTTCCCGGGAGCCCCGGGGAGCTGTTTTTT
. | TRBJ2-4 | 16 | . | TRBV7-9 | CASSLTAPLAKNIQYF | TGTGCCAGCAGCTTAACAGCCCCTCTAGCCAAAAACATTCAGTACTTC
. | TRBJ2-1 | 16 | . | TRBV28 | CASSLGLAPPNNEQFF | TGTGCCAGCAGTTTAGGCCTAGCTCCCCCGAACAATGAGCAGTTCTTC
. | TRBJ2-7 | 14 | . | TRBV5-6 | CASSFSGNPYEQYF | TGTGCCAGCAGCTTTAGCGGAAACCCCTACGAGCAGTACTTC
. | TRBJ1-4 | 15 | . | TRBV7-9 | CASSPDLGANEKLFF | TGTGCCAGCAGCCCCGACCTGGGGGCTAATGAAAAACTGTTTTTT
. | TRBJ1-2 | 17 | . | TRBV14 | CASSQGPKIRVSGGYTF | TGTGCCAGCAGCCAAGGCCCGAAAATCAGGGTATCGGGGGGCTACACCTTC
. | TRBJ2-7 | 14 | . | TRBV18 | CASSPGQGIYEQYF | TGTGCCAGCTCACCAGGGCAGGGAATCTACGAGCAGTACTTC
TRBD2 | TRBJ2-3 | 15 | . | TRBV6-6 | CASRAAGGATDTQYF | TGTGCCAGCAGGGCAGCGGGAGGAGCTACAGATACGCAGTATTTT
. | TRBJ1-2 | 14 | . | TRBV14 | CASSLNPQGGGYTF | TGTGCCAGCAGCCTTAATCCACAGGGTGGTGGCTACACCTTC
. | TRBJ1-3 | 16 | . | TRBV11-2 | CASSLGPGSSGNTIYF | TGTGCCAGCAGCTTAGGACCGGGGTCCTCTGGAAACACCATATATTTT
TRBD2 | TRBJ2-5 | 16 | . | TRBV4-3 | CASSQNRDYLQETQYF | TGCGCCAGCAGCCAGAACCGGGACTACCTCCAAGAGACCCAGTACTTC
. | TRBJ1-1 | 13 | . | TRBV5-1 | CASSLALGAEAFF | TGCGCCAGCAGCTTGGCCCTGGGGGCGGAAGCTTTCTTT
. | TRBJ1-1 | 16 | . | TRBV7-3 | CASSLEGNRGSGEAFF | TGTGCCAGCAGCTTAGAGGGGAATCGGGGCAGCGGTGAAGCTTTCTTT